This T cell receptor (beta chain) was sequenced during a study of OX40 agonist ivuxolimab in advanced cancers. Libraries were prepared by immunoSEQ multiplex PCR; TCRdb keeps only in-frame clonotypes and omits some of them. The sample lists 55,000 to 80,000 clones, about 86% seen once, with 1.1% in the top ten. Germline CDR1 is SGHAT and CDR2 is FQNNGV. V shed 5 bases and J 10 bases; nucleotides not matched to a gene: 14. This CDR3 is 16 amino acids long. Sequenced material: CD4+ or CD8+ T cells sorted from blood, taken in a trial of the OX40 agonist ivuxolimab. The clonotype comes from an adult with an advanced solid tumor such as melanoma, head and neck, liver or kidney cancer. The V and J genes are TRBV11-2 and TRBJ1-6, with 7 positions matching TRBD1. The CDR3 DNA reads TGTGCCAGCAGCGTAGGAAAGGGACAGAGAGGCTCACCCCTCCACTTT. Translating it yields CASSVGKGQRGSPLHF.